This entry features one TCR beta chain sequence. Random hexamers were used to reverse transcribe the RNA input (about 0.5 to 1 ug). Amplification of TCR beta CDR3 spanned 54 Vbeta and 13 Jbeta via immunoSEQ multiplex PCR. TCRdb recomputed calls from the immunoSEQ multiplex PCR reads with MiXCR, one row per CDR3 protein. The data hold about 200,000 distinct CDR3 sequences, with 85% to 95% observed a single time. The sample belongs to a study of CD8 T cells in Susac syndrome. V was trimmed by 1 base and J by 3 bases, leaving 16 bases between them. There are 16 residues in the CDR3. The germline V gene encodes CDR1 SGHRS and CDR2 YFSETQ. Purification of the CD8+ and CD4+ T cells relied on negative isolation, and TEMRA cells underwent FACS enrichment.

The chain is built from TRBV5-1 and TRBJ1-1; TRBD1 might be the D (5 bases). The sequence came from a human donor in good health. Sequenced material: CD4+ T cells from PBMCs. This CDR3 reads CASSLIGVQVDTEAFF. The DNA of the CDR3 is TGCGCCAGCAGCTTGATAGGGGTCCAGGTTGACACTGAAGCTTTCTTT. The whole variable domain, filled in from reference TRBV5-1 and TRBJ1-1, reads KAGVTQTPRYLIKTRGQQVTLSCSPISGHRSVSWYQQTPGQGLQFLFEYFSETQRNKGNFPGRFSGRQFSNSRSEMNVSTLELGDSALYLCASSLIGVQVDTEAFFGQGTRLTVV.